This T cell receptor beta chain is drawn from a study of CD8 T cells in ankylosing spondylitis. Germline loops: CDR1 SGHAT, CDR2 FQNNGV. There are 18 residues in the CDR3. Trimming cost V 4 bases and J 0 bases; bases outside gene matches: 12. Study observations and caveats: What seemed typical of ankylosing spondylitis blood was a TCR beta motif built from several highly homologous variants.

Construction of TCR beta libraries was performed using quantitative 5'-RACE with molecular barcodes. TCRdb called the 5' RACE reads again in MiXCR, with one record for every CDR3 protein. Among under 400,000 distinct CDR3 sequences, roughly 10% were seen once, and the ten largest hold roughly 9.2%. This clonotype showed up just a few times. Antigen unknown. The sequencing sample was made of blood, either unsorted or a sorted T cell fraction (not recorded which). The chain combines TRBV11-2 with TRBJ2-4; 7 bases match TRBD1. The origin of this receptor is a female donor with ankylosing spondylitis or in good health (not recorded which). The DNA of the CDR3 is TGTGCCAGCAGCTCCTACAGCACAGGGGCCCAAGCCAAAAACATTCAGTACTTC. Protein product: CASSSYSTGAQAKNIQYF.